This T cell receptor (beta chain) was profiled in a study of blood T cell repertoires in COVID-19. In the study overall: In each case, the material was cDNA or gDNA derived from T cells, B-cell-depleted T cells, or PBMCs.

Authors' methods: Researchers report that nucleated cell counts were estimated from reference gene primer amplification. Clones were sequenced by immunoSEQ multiplex PCR, and TCRdb holds only the in-frame ones, with some missing. Clone size and V and J calls were adopted from that table, with D and trimming inferred from the DNA. The top ten hold 2.9% of the sample, which has roughly 310,000 clones, 90% seen once. Germline CDR1 KGHDR, CDR2 SFDVKD. This CDR3 has 18 residues. The V segment lost 7 bases and the J segment 0 bases; nucleotides outside the gene matches: 12. This clonotype was obtained from a woman aged 25 to 39 with COVID-19, enrolled during active disease. The sample was peripheral blood. The V and J genes are TRBV24-1 and TRBJ2-2, with 8 bases matching TRBD1. This CDR3 reads CATSHTGQGRTNTGELFF. CDR3 nucleotide sequence: TGTGCCACCAGCCACACCGGACAGGGAAGGACGAACACCGGGGAGCTGTTTTTT.